One and the same sample provided the 30 T cell receptor beta chains below, sequenced in a study of blood T cell repertoires in COVID-19. The protocol was immunoSEQ multiplex PCR, while the TCRdb copy is restricted to in-frame clones and leaves out a portion. The sample shows about 120,000 clones, more than 75% of them seen only once. Input material: peripheral blood. These receptors were obtained from a man in his 60s with COVID-19, enrolled during active disease.

The chain combines TRBV4-1 with TRBJ2-1; TRBD2 aligns across 7 bases. This CDR3 contains 13 residues. The germline CDR1 and CDR2 sequences are MGHRA and YSYEKL. With V trimmed by 0 bases and J by 12 bases, 5 bases remained unmatched. CDR3 in DNA: TGCGCCAGCAGCCAAGAGGGGGGGGTTCGGCAGTTCTTC. Its translation: CASSQEGGVRQFF.

The J gene is TRBJ2-1, the V gene TRBV5-6; 9 nucleotides align to TRBD2. Germline trimming cut 1 base from V and 6 bases from J; bases unmatched to any gene: 5. Germline CDR1 reads SGHDT; CDR2 reads YYEEEE. The CDR3 consists of 15 residues. CDR3 in amino acids: CASSLNSGSFNEQFF. Written as DNA, the CDR3 is TGTGCCAGCAGCTTGAATAGCGGGAGCTTCAATGAGCAGTTCTTC.

In this sample, this clone turned up once. The chain is built from TRBV5-4 and TRBJ1-2; TRBD1 agrees at 8 bases. J gave up 6 bases and V 1 base, and 2 bases lay outside the gene matches. The CDR3 has 13 amino acids. Germline CDR1 SGHNT, CDR2 YYREEE (reference sequence). CDR3 DNA: TGTGCCAGCAGCTTGCGACAGGGGAATGGCTACACCTTC. The encoded protein is CASSLRQGNGYTF. The variable domain in full, with the rest retrieved from reference TRBV5-4 and TRBJ1-2, is ETGVTQSPTHLIKTRGQQVTLRCSSQSGHNTVSWYQQALGQGPQFIFQYYREEENGRGNFPPRFSGLQFPNYSSELNVNALELDDSALYLCASSLRQGNGYTFGSGTRLTVV.

The chain is built from TRBV11-3 and TRBJ2-1, with TRBD1 as a possible D gene (6 bases). Germline V gene data show CDR1 as SGHNT and CDR2 as YENEEA. This CDR3 is built from 15 residues. V gave up 0 bases and J gave up 7 bases, with 13 bases separating them. The CDR3 is CASSLDGGQRNEQFF. CDR3 DNA sequence: TGTGCCAGCAGCTTAGATGGGGGCCAAAGAAATGAGCAGTTCTTC.

This clone was seen only a few times. The chain couples TRBV30 to TRBJ2-1, with D unresolved. Germline loops: CDR1 GTSNPN, CDR2 SVGIG (reference sequence). The CDR3 extends over 12 amino acids. Trimming stripped 5 bases from V and 1 base from J, with 6 bases between. CDR3 DNA: TGTGCCTGGCGGTGGTCCTACAATGAGCAGTTCTTC. Residues: CAWRWSYNEQFF. The variable domain in full, completed from reference TRBV30 and TRBJ2-1, reads SQTIHQWPATLVQPVGSPLSLECTVEGTSNPNLYWYRQAAGRGLQLLFYSVGIGQISSEVPQNLSASRPQDRQFILSSKKLLLSDSGFYLCAWRWSYNEQFFGPGTRLTVL.

This rearrangement joins TRBV12-5 to TRBJ2-1, with 14 bases matching TRBD2. V shed 5 bases, J shed 4 bases, and the junction held 4 bases outside the gene matches. The CDR3 is made up of 16 amino acids. Germline CDR1 LGHNT, CDR2 FRNRAP. The CDR3 DNA reads TGTGCTAGTGGTCCGGGACTAGCGGGAGATTACAATGAGCAGTTCTTC. It specifies CASGPGLAGDYNEQFF.

This chain links TRBV19 with TRBJ1-2; 8 bases map to TRBD1. CDR3 length: 14 amino acids. V gave up 6 bases and J gave up 4 bases; unmatched junction bases: 7. The V gene's germline CDR1 is LNHDA and CDR2 SQIVND (reference sequence). The CDR3 bases are TGTGCCAGTAGGAGTAGGACAGGGCTCTATGGCTACACCTTC. It is translated as CASRSRTGLYGYTF.

V and J are TRBV4-1 and TRBJ2-7, with TRBD2 as a possible D gene (5 bases). V was shortened by 0 bases and J by 0 bases, with 9 bases between the two germline ends. The germline CDR1 and CDR2 sequences are MGHRA and YSYEKL. This CDR3 is built from 15 residues. CDR3 protein: CASSQDVEASYEQYF. CDR3 sequence (DNA): TGCGCCAGCAGCCAAGATGTGGAGGCCTCCTACGAGCAGTACTTC.

The rearrangement joins TRBV4-2 to TRBJ1-6; 9 bases agree with TRBD1. The CDR3 covers 15 residues. CDR1 is LGHNA and CDR2 is YNFKEQ in the germline V gene. After removal of 1 base from V and 8 bases from J, the junction contained 3 bases not matched to a gene. DNA for the CDR3: TGTGCCAGCAGCCAAGGGGGACAGGGATATTCACCCCTCCACTTT. It yields the protein CASSQGGQGYSPLHF.

The chain has TRBV4-1 and TRBJ2-2, with 11 bases fitting TRBD1. The ends lost 6 bases at V and 6 bases at J; junction bases unmatched: 3. CDR1 and CDR2 from the germline V gene are MGHRA and YSYEKL. The CDR3 runs 14 residues. The CDR3 bases are TGCGCCAGCAGGGGACAGGGGGTGTCCGGGGAGCTGTTTTTT. This codes for CASRGQGVSGELFF.

The chain carries TRBV18 and TRBJ2-7; TRBD1 might be the D (6 bases). Germline V lookup: CDR1 KGHSH, CDR2 LQKENI. The CDR3 contains 17 residues. V lost 3 bases to trimming and J lost 2 bases, with 20 bases between them. CDR3 region: CASSPRGIGGQTYEQYF. Here the CDR3 DNA reads TGTGCCAGCTCACCTAGAGGTATTGGCGGACAGACCTACGAGCAGTACTTC.

The chain uses TRBV2 and TRBJ2-3, with 10 bases aligning to TRBD2. The V gene end was trimmed by 8 bases and the J gene end by 6 bases; junction bases not matched to a gene: 5. This CDR3 is built from 13 residues. Germline V gene sequence: CDR1 SNHLY, CDR2 FYNNEI. CDR3 DNA sequence: TGTGCCAGCTCTAGCGGGAGTAAGGATACGCAGTATTTT. It specifies CASSSGSKDTQYF.

CDR3 sequence: CASSLDVRNTEAFF. CDR3 DNA: TGCGCCAGCAGCTTGGACGTGAGGAACACTGAAGCTTTCTTT. The chain links TRBV5-1 to TRBJ1-1; D unresolved. The CDR3 is 14 residues long. CDR1 SGHRS and CDR2 YFSETQ come from the germline V gene. Trimming took off 0 bases at V and 1 base at J, with 7 bases between the two ends.

The chain recombines TRBV6-5 with TRBJ2-7; no clear D gene. This CDR3 contains 14 residues. Germline-derived CDR1 and CDR2 are MNHEY and SVGAGI. With 5 bases removed from V and 0 bases from J, the gap between germline ends came to 11 bases. Written as DNA, the CDR3 is TGTGCCAGCAGTCCCCAGAGGAGCTCCTACGAGCAGTACTTC. Residues: CASSPQRSSYEQYF.

J is TRBJ1-3 and V is TRBV9, with D possibly matching TRBD1 (6 bases). CDR3 length: 15 amino acids. Looked up from germline, CDR1 is SGDLS and CDR2 is YYNGEE. Trimming removed 4 bases from V and 1 base from J, with 12 bases in between. In nucleotides, the CDR3 is TGTGCCAGCAGCCTGGGGGGGGCATCTGGAAACACCATATATTTT. Amino acids: CASSLGGASGNTIYF.

V gene TRBV2 combines with J gene TRBJ1-4; a possible D gene is TRBD1 (5 bases). In germline, CDR1 is SNHLY, CDR2 FYNNEI. The CDR3 consists of 16 residues. With 4 bases removed from V and 0 bases from J, the gap between germline ends came to 12 bases. CDR3 sequence (DNA): TGTGCCAGCAGTGTAACAGGACGCTCAACTAATGAAAAACTGTTTTTT. Encoded protein: CASSVTGRSTNEKLFF.

As regards this clone: Other DNA sequences from this sample encode an identical CDR3 as well. The J gene is TRBJ1-1, the V gene TRBV29-1; D unclear. Germline CDR1 is SQVTM and CDR2 is ANQGSEA. The CDR3 consists of 11 residues. The V end was cut by 5 bases, the J end by 2 bases, with 6 bases between. The CDR3 here is CSVLRNTEAFF. The CDR3 DNA is TGCAGCGTTCTACGCAACACTGAAGCTTTCTTT.

The chain employs TRBV10-3 and TRBJ2-1, with TRBD2 matching 14 bases. CDR3 length: 15 residues. Germline V gives CDR1 ENHRY, CDR2 SYGVKD. V dropped 2 bases and J dropped 7; count of bases not matched to a gene: 1. The CDR3 DNA is TGTGCCATCAGTGAGAGGACTAGCGGGAGGAATGAGCAGTTCTTC. Its translation: CAISERTSGRNEQFF.

V and J are TRBV28 and TRBJ2-2, with a weak D call TRBD2 (6 bases). Germline-derived CDR1 and CDR2 are MDHEN and SYDVKM. There are 14 residues in the CDR3. V gave up 6 bases and J gave up 2 bases, with 10 bases separating them. The CDR3 here is CASSGGTNTGELFF. The CDR3 nucleotides are TGTGCCAGCAGCGGGGGAACTAACACCGGGGAGCTGTTTTTT. Full variable domain (rest looked up from reference TRBV28 and TRBJ2-2): DVKVTQSSRYLVKRTGEKVFLECVQDMDHENMFWYRQDPGLGLRLIYFSYDVKMKEKGDIPEGYSVSREKKERFSLILESASTNQTSMYLCASSGGTNTGELFFGEGSRLTVL.

In its sample, this clone was seen once. CDR3 in amino acids: CASIDTSYEQYF. CDR3 DNA: TGTGCCAGCATCGACACCTCCTACGAGCAGTACTTC. The chain uses TRBV28 and TRBJ2-7; D is ambiguous. Germline lookup yields CDR1 MDHEN and CDR2 SYDVKM. The CDR3 consists of 12 residues. The germline V and J ends were trimmed by 7 bases and 0 bases, with 7 bases remaining between them.

V is TRBV6-5 and J is TRBJ2-3; 11 positions agree with TRBD2. The V segment lost 4 bases and the J segment 2 bases; nucleotides outside the gene matches: 5. CDR1 is MNHEY, CDR2 SVGAGI, per germline. This CDR3 spans 16 amino acids. CDR3 residues: CASSSGLAETTDTQYF. CDR3 in DNA: TGTGCCAGCAGTTCGGGACTAGCGGAGACCACAGATACGCAGTATTTT.

The V gene is TRBV15, the J gene TRBJ2-2, with 9 positions matching TRBD2. The J segment lost 4 bases and the V segment lost 4 bases, leaving 1 base of the junction unmatched. CDR1 LNHNV and CDR2 YYDKDF come from the germline V gene (reference sequence). The CDR3 consists of 14 residues. The CDR3 DNA reads as TGTGCCACCAGCATACTAGCGGGCACCGGGGAGCTGTTTTTT. Amino acid sequence: CATSILAGTGELFF. The complete variable domain, with remaining parts taken from reference TRBV15 and TRBJ2-2, reads DAMVIQNPRYQVTQFGKPVTLSCSQTLNHNVMYWYQQKSSQAPKLLFHYYDKDFNNEADTPDNFQSRRPNTSFCFLDIRSPGLGDTAMYLCATSILAGTGELFFGEGSRLTVL.

The chain links TRBV19 to TRBJ2-7; 10 nucleotides match TRBD1. V gave up 10 bases and J gave up 5 bases; unmatched junction bases: 5. The CDR3 sequence is 12 residues long. Germline V gives CDR1 LNHDA, CDR2 SQIVND (reference sequence). The CDR3: CATSGTGDEQYF. The CDR3 DNA follows: TGTGCCACTTCCGGGACAGGGGACGAGCAGTACTTC.

J is TRBJ2-1 and V is TRBV11-3; D is possibly TRBD2 (5 bases). Trimming left V 5 bases short and J 8 bases short, with 16 bases between. Germline-derived CDR1 and CDR2 are SGHNT and YENEEA. The CDR3 has 14 residues. Written as DNA, the CDR3 is TGTGCCAGCAGCGGTCTACCAAAGGGAGATGAGCAGTTCTTC. It yields the protein CASSGLPKGDEQFF.

The chain has TRBV11-2 and TRBJ1-2; no clear D gene. V lost 5 bases and J 7 bases, leaving 11 bases between the germline ends. Germline V gives CDR1 SGHAT, CDR2 FQNNGV. The length of the CDR3 is 12 residues. DNA of the CDR3: TGTGCCAGCAGCCAAACCGGAGGTGGCTACACCTTC. As protein: CASSQTGGGYTF.

This clone showed up just once. V is TRBV6-2 or TRBV6-3 and J is TRBJ2-1; D is perhaps TRBD1 (6 bases). The CDR3 totals 12 residues. V shed 4 bases and J shed 10 bases, with 11 bases lying between them. The germline V gene encodes CDR1 MNHEY and CDR2 SVGEGT. The CDR3 region has the DNA TGTGCCAGCAGTTCTGGGGGCGGCGAGCAGTTCTTC. Protein product: CASSSGGGEQFF.

V gene TRBV3-1 (or the pseudogene TRBV3-2) combines with J gene TRBJ2-3, with 10 bases that match TRBD2. V gave up 3 bases and J gave up 2 bases; unmatched junction bases: 5. Germline V gene sequence: CDR1 LGHDT, CDR2 YNNKEL (reference sequence). The CDR3 is 16 residues long. The CDR3: CASSQVAGGLTDTQYF. CDR3 bases: TGTGCCAGCAGCCAGGTAGCGGGAGGCCTCACAGATACGCAGTATTTT.

J is TRBJ2-5 and V is TRBV3-1 (or the pseudogene TRBV3-2); 10 nucleotides match TRBD2. This CDR3 is 15 amino acids long. Trimming removed 3 bases from V and 2 bases from J; junction bases left unmatched: 3. Germline lookup yields CDR1 LGHDT and CDR2 YNNKEL (reference sequence). CDR3 DNA sequence: TGTGCCAGCAGCCACAGCGGGAGGGGGCAAGAGACCCAGTACTTC. The encoded protein is CASSHSGRGQETQYF.

The chain has TRBV19 and TRBJ1-1; maybe TRBD1 (6 bases). Per germline, CDR1 LNHDA and CDR2 SQIVND (reference sequence). V was cut by 5 bases and J by 3 bases, with 13 bases left in between. The CDR3 is made up of 14 amino acids. The CDR3 coding sequence is TGTGCCAGTAGTTTACAGGGCCGGGACACTGAAGCTTTCTTT. Its protein product is CASSLQGRDTEAFF.

This sequence joins TRBV19 and TRBJ2-5; D uncertain. The ends were cut back, 4 bases at V and 1 base at J, with 13 bases in the middle. There are 15 residues in the CDR3. The V gene's germline CDR1 is LNHDA and CDR2 SQIVND (reference sequence). The DNA for the CDR3 is TGTGCCAGTAGTACCCCCCATCACACCCAAGAGACCCAGTACTTC. It translates to CASSTPHHTQETQYF.